Only one count was recorded for the clone carrying this T cell receptor beta chain. The data stem from a study of blood T cell repertoires in COVID-19. Study-wide context: T cells, B-cell-depleted T cells, or PBMCs supplied cDNA or gDNA.

Profiling relied on immunoSEQ multiplex PCR, and the TCRdb table lists in-frame clones only, not all of them. The sample carries about 230,000 clones, approximately 89% recorded once. Enrollees, about 18 to 89 years old, lived in fewer than 25 US areas. Participants' own reports of clinical history determined their cohort assignment. Specimen: PBMCs or T cells enriched from blood (not recorded which). The origin of this receptor is a middle-aged woman with acute COVID-19.

The CDR3, as DNA: TGTGCCAGCAGCGTAGCACTAGAACGGAGGGGGGGTGAGCAGTTCTTC. This gives the protein CASSVALERRGGEQFF. The J gene is TRBJ2-1, the V gene TRBV9; TRBD2 is a possible D gene (7 bases). This CDR3 is 16 amino acids long. V lost 0 bases to trimming and J lost 9 bases, with 19 bases between them. CDR1 is SGDLS, CDR2 YYNGEE, per germline.